Reported below is one T cell receptor beta chain. The antigen remains unidentified. TCRdb keeps only in-frame clones here, not all; method: immunoSEQ multiplex PCR. The data contain 130,000 to 150,000 clones, 88% of them singletons. These data are taken from a study of T cell responses to AZD1222 COVID-19 vaccine. Findings and caveats of the study: White British donors predominated, females outnumbered males, and clonal diversity was possibly underestimated.

This receptor was taken from an adult in good health. The specimen comprised peripheral blood, sampled on day 0 of AZD1222 vaccination.

The CDR3 loop is CASSVDLGQGKTTQYF. DNA for the CDR3: TGTGCCAGCAGCGTAGATCTGGGACAGGGGAAAACTACGCAGTATTTT. The rearrangement uses TRBV9 and TRBJ2-3, with TRBD1 matching 10 bases. Germline trimming cut 0 bases from V and 8 bases from J; bases unmatched to any gene: 9. The CDR3 totals 16 residues. Germline V gene lookup returns CDR1 SGDLS and CDR2 YYNGEE.